The 21 T cell receptor beta chains below all came from one sample that was sequenced in a study of shared clonotypes between healthy human individuals. Profiled with immunoSEQ multiplex PCR; TCRdb holds only in-frame clones, not every one. The sample includes some 2,100,000 clones, roughly 91% of them seen just once. Naive CD8 populations comprised CD45RO-negative cells positively selected for CCR7, excluding terminally differentiated effector memory CD45RA+ cells. Sequencing was done on a sample of naive CD8+ T cells from PBMCs. These receptors were collected from a man aged 18 to 30 in good health. Some clones in this sample may be carry-over from other donors' samples.

The chain carries TRBV11-2 and TRBJ2-7; D ambiguous. Germline V CDR1 and CDR2: SGHAT, FQNNGV. This CDR3 has 13 residues. V was clipped by 8 bases and J by 2 bases, with 13 bases between them. The CDR3: CASYQGNPYEQYF. The CDR3 DNA follows: TGTGCCAGCTACCAAGGGAACCCCTACGAGCAGTACTTC.

The chain uses TRBV27 and TRBJ2-7, with D possibly called TRBD1 or TRBD2 (5 bases each). Trimming stripped 1 base from V and 2 bases from J, with 15 bases between. Germline V gene lookup returns CDR1 MNHEY and CDR2 SMNVEV (reference sequence). This CDR3 is built from 16 residues. CDR3 DNA sequence: TGTGCCAGCAGTTTATTAATATTGGGGGTTCCCTACGAGCAGTACTTC. Translation gives CASSLLILGVPYEQYF.

The chain employs TRBV4-1 and TRBJ2-1; 7 bases map to TRBD2. The V segment lost 6 bases and the J segment 7 bases; nucleotides outside the gene matches: 15. Germline values: CDR1 MGHRA, CDR2 YSYEKL. This CDR3 region has 16 residues. The CDR3 sequence is CASRLHYAGVGNEQFF. The DNA for the CDR3 is TGCGCCAGCAGACTCCATTATGCGGGAGTAGGAAATGAGCAGTTCTTC.

CDR3 loop: CASRDTNTEAFF. CDR3 nucleotides: TGTGCCAGCAGAGATACGAACACTGAAGCTTTCTTT. The genes are TRBV6-5 and TRBJ1-1; D unclear. Germline loops: CDR1 MNHEY, CDR2 SVGAGI. This CDR3 spans 12 amino acids. Trimming left V 6 bases short and J 1 base short, with 6 bases between.

This chain joins TRBV2 and TRBJ2-7; no clear D gene. Germline CDR1 and CDR2: SNHLY and FYNNEI. V lost 11 bases to trimming and J lost 2 bases, with 7 bases between them. This CDR3 region has 10 residues. The CDR3 DNA reads TGTGCCCTCGGGCCCTACGAGCAGTACTTC. Translating gives CALGPYEQYF. Looking up the rest from reference TRBV2 and TRBJ2-7 gives the full variable domain: EPEVTQTPSHQVTQMGQEVILRCVPISNHLYFYWYRQILGQKVEFLVSFYNNEISEKSEIFDDQFSVERPDGSNFTLKIRSTKLEDSAMYFCALGPYEQYFGPGTRLTVT.

This clone has only a few counts. The same CDR3 arises from other DNA sequences in this sample as well. The CDR3 here is CASSFGQSNQPQHF. The CDR3 DNA reads TGTGCCAGCAGCTTTGGACAGAGCAATCAGCCCCAGCATTTT. This chain links TRBV7-9 with TRBJ1-5, with D possibly being TRBD1 (6 bases). V was pared by 3 bases and J by 1 base, with 7 bases between. Germline CDR1 SEHNR, CDR2 FQNEAQ (reference sequence). This CDR3 has 14 residues. Filled out from reference TRBV7-9 and TRBJ1-5, the complete variable domain reads DTGVSQNPRHKITKRGQNVTFRCDPISEHNRLYWYRQTLGQGPEFLTYFQNEAQLEKSRLLSDRFSAERPKGSFSTLEIQRTEQGDSAMYLCASSFGQSNQPQHFGDGTRLSIL.

This sequence joins TRBV20-1 and TRBJ2-7, with D unresolved. CDR3 length: 11 residues. Per germline, CDR1 DFQATT and CDR2 SNEGSKA (reference sequence). The V end was cut by 6 bases, the J end by 6 bases, with 12 bases between. The CDR3 reads CSAPERVEQYF. For the CDR3, the DNA is TGCAGTGCGCCAGAAAGGGTCGAGCAGTACTTC.

The rearrangement links TRBV5-1 to TRBJ2-1, with 7 bases lining up with TRBD2. J lost 2 bases, V lost 0 bases, and 5 bases had no gene match. The CDR3 runs to 16 residues. CDR1 and CDR2 from the germline V gene are SGHRS and YFSETQ. The DNA of the CDR3 is TGCGCCAGCAGCTTGGAGGGACTAAATCCCTACAATGAGCAGTTCTTC. It specifies CASSLEGLNPYNEQFF.

This chain links TRBV7-9 with TRBJ2-3; D uncertain. Trimming removed 4 bases from V and 2 bases from J, with 7 bases in between. Per germline, CDR1 SEHNR and CDR2 FQNEAQ (reference sequence). The CDR3 length is 13 residues. CDR3 DNA sequence: TGTGCCAGCAGCTCCATTTACACAGATACGCAGTATTTT. This sequence encodes CASSSIYTDTQYF.

The genes are TRBV4-2 and TRBJ2-1, with 10 bases aligning to TRBD2. The germline V gene encodes CDR1 LGHNA and CDR2 YNFKEQ. Trimming took 2 bases from V and 2 from J; bases not matched to a gene: 9. CDR3 size: 18 residues. DNA for the CDR3: TGTGCCAGCAGCCAATCCACTAGCGGGGTAGGGGCCTACAATGAGCAGTTCTTC. This translates into CASSQSTSGVGAYNEQFF.

This rearrangement joins TRBV28 to TRBJ1-2; D unresolved. Trimming took 3 bases from V and 6 from J, leaving 11 bases between them. The V gene's germline CDR1 is MDHEN and CDR2 SYDVKM. The CDR3 sequence is 13 residues long. The CDR3, as DNA: TGTGCCAGCAGTTTTTACGGGGAGAATGGCTACACCTTC. It translates to CASSFYGENGYTF.

CDR3 amino acids: CASSGSRDGVWGTQYF. CDR3 nucleotides: TGTGCCAGTAGTGGATCCAGGGACGGGGTATGGGGTACGCAGTATTTT. The rearrangement links TRBV19 to TRBJ2-3; the D gene could be TRBD1 or TRBD2 (5 bases each). V was trimmed by 5 bases and J by 8 bases, leaving 23 bases between them. The CDR3 extends over 16 amino acids. CDR1 and CDR2 (germline): LNHDA, SQIVND (reference sequence).

This sequence joins TRBV29-1 and TRBJ2-1; TRBD2 matches 8 bases. This CDR3 contains 14 residues. J gave up 0 bases and V 4 bases, and 2 bases lay outside the gene matches. The germline V gene encodes CDR1 SQVTM and CDR2 ANQGSEA. The CDR3 coding sequence is TGCAGCGTTGTACGGGGGGGCTCCTACAATGAGCAGTTCTTC. Translating gives CSVVRGGSYNEQFF.

The rearrangement joins TRBV19 to TRBJ2-3, with no clear D. The CDR3 runs 16 residues. Germline V gene data show CDR1 as LNHDA and CDR2 as SQIVND (reference sequence). Trimming took off 9 bases at V and 0 bases at J, with 19 bases between the two ends. CDR3: CASSLRREISTDTQYF. Written as DNA, the CDR3 is TGTGCCAGCAGCCTAAGGCGCGAGATTAGCACAGATACGCAGTATTTT.

The rearrangement joins TRBV10-3 to TRBJ1-1; the D gene is possibly TRBD1 (5 bases). V shed 0 bases and J shed 0 bases, with 11 bases lying between them. Germline V gene lookup returns CDR1 ENHRY and CDR2 SYGVKD. This CDR3 comprises 16 residues. This CDR3 reads CAISESGQILNTEAFF. Here the CDR3 DNA reads TGTGCCATCAGTGAGTCGGGGCAGATATTGAACACTGAAGCTTTCTTT.

V and J are TRBV27 and TRBJ2-7; weak D call: TRBD2 (5 bases). The CDR3 length is 14 residues. Trimming left V 6 bases short and J 2 bases short, with 14 bases between. CDR1 and CDR2 from the germline V gene are MNHEY and SMNVEV (reference sequence). The CDR3 coding sequence is TGTGCCAGCAGCCGTGAGAGGGTCCCCTACGAGCAGTACTTC. Residues: CASSRERVPYEQYF.

This clone showed up just once. The V gene is TRBV13, the J gene TRBJ2-1, with 14 bases aligning to TRBD2. V lost 0 bases and J lost 8; bases outside the gene matches: 3. There are 16 residues in the CDR3. Germline V gene lookup returns CDR1 PRHDT and CDR2 FYEKMQ (reference sequence). The CDR3 reads CASSLGPGLAGDEQFF. In nucleotides, the CDR3 is TGTGCCAGCAGCTTAGGCCCGGGACTAGCGGGGGATGAGCAGTTCTTC.

The chain links TRBV28 to TRBJ2-7; D is unclear. Trimming took 5 bases from V and 3 from J, leaving 5 bases between them. In germline, CDR1 is MDHEN, CDR2 SYDVKM. This CDR3 spans 11 amino acids. CDR3 loop: CASSANYEQYF. The CDR3 nucleotides read TGTGCCAGCAGTGCCAACTACGAGCAGTACTTC.

The chain links TRBV7-2 to TRBJ2-7, with TRBD1 matching 7 bases. Germline CDR1 reads SGHTA; CDR2 reads FQGNSA. V shed 5 bases, J shed 3 bases, and the junction held 4 bases outside the gene matches. The CDR3 sequence is 13 residues long. The CDR3 DNA follows: TGTGCCAGCAGCCCTCAGGGGGTCTACGAGCAGTACTTC. Protein: CASSPQGVYEQYF.

CDR3: CASSLGLASEDTQYF. In nucleotides, the CDR3 is TGCGCCAGCAGCCTGGGACTAGCGTCTGAAGATACGCAGTATTTT. The chain carries TRBV4-1 and TRBJ2-3; 10 bases agree with TRBD2. The CDR3 runs 15 residues. V shed 4 bases and J 5 bases; nucleotides not matched to a gene: 6. Germline CDR1 MGHRA, CDR2 YSYEKL.

In this sample, this clone turned up a few times. The V and J genes are TRBV29-1 and TRBJ1-1; 7 bases align to TRBD1. This CDR3 spans 12 amino acids. Trimming at V came to 6 bases and at J to 3 bases, leaving 4 bases not matched to a gene. The germline V gene encodes CDR1 SQVTM and CDR2 ANQGSEA. The CDR3 protein is CSVDRADTEAFF. The CDR3 bases are TGCAGCGTCGACAGGGCCGACACTGAAGCTTTCTTT.